This paragraph covers one T cell receptor (beta chain) sequence. Its binding antigen is unknown. Base qualities are not provided; no much larger clone lies one nucleotide away. Trimming at the junction amounts to 3 bases on V and 4 bases on J, and the germline ends lie 12 bases apart. Its CDR3 holds 14 amino acids, cysteine through phenylalanine. The only DNA kept is the CDR3, 42 bases in frame from the first base. Sequences GTSNPN (CDR1) and SVGIG (CDR2) are obtained from the germline V gene (reference sequence). The sample is drawn from a study of cytomegalovirus exposure and HLA in healthy donors (dated by TCRdb to the late 2010s). The study in broad terms: An earlier analysis of approximately 640 of the donors reported 250 to 300 Gb of sequence data and about 100 million unique TCR beta sequences from 150 million to 200 million T cells. To study patterns of TCR occurrence, a later analysis re-analyzed previously published TCR beta repertoires from 600 to 750 donors and added high-resolution HLA genotyping. Along with the approximately 670-subject first cohort, a separate validation cohort of about 110 different subjects was used. High-throughput TCR immunosequencing, statistical association of individual TCRs with disease status, and machine learning were combined to predict cytomegalovirus infection status. The study profiled the T cell repertoires of 550 to 700 subjects by immunosequencing and related them to cytomegalovirus serostatus. The study was designed to test whether signatures of past pathogen exposure could be identified by cataloging public T cell receptors. Several DR-DQ haplotypes were handled as single units for association and clustering because linkage in the cohort was strong. A later genetic analysis took genome-wide SNP genotypes for about three fifths of the 666 donors and used that subset as a discovery cohort. Across some 400 genotyped donors of the cohort, an average of roughly 250,000 unique TCR beta nucleotide sequences per donor were sequenced, and roughly 20% of those sequences were non-productive. Of the 350 to 450 genotyped donors, more than 75% were placed in the genetic ancestry cluster associated with self-reported Caucasian donors. Rather than using new phenotypic data, the later analysis identified candidate immune exposures from TCR beta sequences and from how often those sequences occurred across donors. Typing coverage differed by locus: A, B, C, DRB1 and DQB1 were typed in roughly 620-630 donors, DQA1 in 500 to 550, DPA1 in around 610, and DPB1 in 450 to 490. Both class I and class II loci were covered by HLA typing, at four-digit resolution. Donor age, sex, ethnicity and CMV serostatus were compiled together with the repertoire data. An early release covering roughly 580 HLA-typed donors comprised about 290 gigabases of sequencing data and roughly 86 million unique TCR sequences. An earlier analysis of around 580 of the donors used high-throughput TCR beta sequencing to judge whether each TCR beta V gene segment behaved as functional or pseudogenic. All discovery cohort repertoires had been generated on a single sequencing platform.

Overall results and qualifications from the work: Compared with the approximately 670-donor mean, donors in an Asian-associated ancestry cluster had fewer N-insertions in productive TCRs, according to a later genetic analysis. A later analysis found that TCR association rates varied across HLA loci, with DRB1 alleles showing the most associated TCRs and HLA-C alleles the fewest. A later genetic analysis associated a missense DCLRE1C variant with V-gene and J-gene trimming of TCR beta chains, and an independent cohort replicated the association. In both the original and validation cohorts, the classifier was reported to diagnose cytomegalovirus status with high specificity and sensitivity. The earlier analysis of 450 to 700 of the donors excluded 15 to 20 rarely observed V segments, including chromosome 9 orphons, because counts were too low. Roughly uniform sequencing depth across donors was assumed in presence/absence analyses, although this assumption may not hold. The sequencing pipeline was judged likely to have produced a cluster of highly shared sequence variants as a technical artifact. Correlated functional status among segregating V segments might be attributable to linkage disequilibrium, but an unknown experimental factor could not be ruled out. HLA typing was unavailable for some donors at each locus, so association tests used only the typed subset. This cohort had only TCR beta chains sequenced, and the lack of alpha or paired-chain data limited which features could be detected. The study listed 170 or so TCR beta chains as associated with cytomegalovirus. According to a later analysis, parvovirus B19, influenza, CMV and Epstein-Barr virus appeared linked to several top co-occurrence clusters. At a false discovery rate of 0.05, a later analysis linked approximately 18,000 TCR beta sequences to specific HLA alleles. Because the 87-base-pair reads could not distinguish some IMGT-functional V segments, including TRBV6-2 and TRBV6-3, those segments were excluded. In vitro tests confirmed that three of the cytomegalovirus-associated TCR beta chains recognize cytomegalovirus antigens. The authors suggested that the approach could potentially be generalized to other disease states and immunological phenotypes. Assigning TCR associations to individual alleles was difficult when HLA alleles, especially DR and DQ, strongly co-occurred. In a later analysis, most CMV-associated TCR beta chains were found to appear HLA-restricted, with HLA associations seemingly driven largely by CMV exposure. A further reported finding was that TCR beta sequences accurately predicted the HLA-A and HLA-B alleles for most subjects in the first cohort. Compared with equally common non-associated chains, HLA-associated TCR beta chains in a later analysis were more clonally expanded and had lower generation probabilities. Across donors, most TCR sequences were observed very rarely, whereas some public TCRs were present in many individuals. For the cohort, immune exposure information was limited to CMV serostatus. In an earlier analysis of 450 to 750 of the donors, most TCR beta V segments appeared in productive rearrangements about 90% or about 30% of the time, broadly matching IMGT annotations.

Library preparation used the immunoSEQ multiplex PCR assay. The multiplex PCR relied on a mix of 60 forward primers for TCR Vbeta segments and 13 reverse primers for TCR Jbeta segments. A multiplex PCR assay on genomic DNA amplified the CDR3 region of rearranged TCR beta genes. Amplified TCR beta libraries were sequenced as 87-base-pair reads on the Illumina HiSeq System. Processing in the source paper ran as follows. A later analysis tallied around 87 million unique TCR beta chains across the approximately 670 repertoires, and about 10 million of those chains were shared by two or more donors. Raw reads were error-corrected and collapsed into unique sequences by a nearest-neighbor algorithm in which closely related sequences were merged to remove PCR and sequencing errors. Alignment of CDR3 sequences to IMGT reference sequences was used to assign V, D and J gene segments. For a sequence to be retained, a match of at least six nucleotides was required to both a V gene segment and a J gene segment. A rearrangement was called productive if the CDR3 had no stop codons and remained in frame with V and J, and every other rearrangement was called non-productive. CDR3 was defined by IMGT convention, running from the second conserved V-encoded cysteine to the conserved J-encoded phenylalanine. The earlier analysis of 500 to 600 of the donors excluded sequences that lacked an unambiguous match to a single V gene segment. In an earlier analysis of a few hundred of the donors, V segments were called functional above 56.7% productive rearrangements and were called segregating when the between-donor standard deviation exceeded 5%. A statistical classification framework was built to diagnose cytomegalovirus status from the catalog of TCR beta chain sequences. V and J gene assignment, in a later analysis, came from comparing TCR nucleotide sequences with IMGT/GENE-DB human TR gene sequences. A later analysis assigned CDR3 sequences and most-parsimonious VDJ recombination scenarios with the TCRdist pipeline. In a later analysis, every TCR beta chain was defined by the combination of its CDR3 amino acid sequence and its V-gene family, and reads without a unique V-gene family were dropped. In a later analysis, around 600 highly shared, low-generation-probability nucleotide sequences were removed to address suspected cross-contamination and a sequencing artifact. In a later analysis, a clonal expansion index for each public chain was calculated from normalized within-repertoire ranks of inferred template counts. In a later analysis, generation probabilities were computed with a VDJ recombination model fitted to out-of-frame rearrangements, and the resulting probabilities were checked against IGoR. A later analysis scored TCR-TCR, TCR-HLA and TCR-CMV co-occurrence with hypergeometric tests, applying a repertoire-size bias correction to TCR pairs. To estimate false discovery rates, a later analysis permuted the HLA or CMV assignments 20 times. In a later analysis, co-occurring TCRs were grouped with DBSCAN, and TCRdist sequence similarity was added when clustering was performed within HLA-allele-positive subsets. Repertoires with fewer than 30,000 or more than 120,000 public chains, plus five repertoires with anomalous nucleotide sharing, were excluded from co-occurrence clustering. In TCRdb, the immuneACCESS table is reduced to in-frame sequences with V and J assigned. These tables do not hold every clone; where another copy was compared, an unresolved V gene accounts for under half, and the others remain unexplained. Clonal size and the V and J genes are those of that table, whereas D and trimming came from the DNA. The sample contains 150,000 to 170,000 clones, about 83% of them found a single time. 3% to 4% of the sample is held by the ten biggest clonotypes.

The cohort comprised under 700 healthy bone marrow donors. At the time of sampling, every cohort member was nominally healthy, though immune exposures that went unrecorded were likely present. The donor was CMV seronegative and was included in the group of a few hundred seronegative cohort members. Every donor gave a peripheral blood sample, and the peripheral blood mononuclear cells from that sample were used for TCR beta sequencing. The Qiagen DNeasy Blood Extraction Kit was used to extract genomic DNA from the blood cell samples. The clonotype comes from a woman aged 35 to 49 in good health and CMV-seronegative. This chain is built from TRBV30 and TRBJ2-2; a weak D assignment points to TRBD1 (6 bases agree). The sequenced sample consisted of PBMCs. The CDR3 in this case is CAWSSTGITGELFF. Read as DNA, the sequence is TGTGCCTGGAGCTCCACAGGGATCACCGGGGAGCTGTTTTTT.